This paragraph reports one T cell receptor (beta chain). No antigen is known for it. No base qualities exist here, and no much larger clone lies one base off it. To prepare the library, the immunoSEQ multiplex PCR assay was applied. Rearranged TCR beta chain sequences were amplified with the hsTCRB Kit following the manufacturer's protocol. TCRB libraries were sequenced on an Illumina MiSeq. As for the original processing: The kit vendor's proprietary platform handled demultiplexing, trimming and gene mapping. The source is immuneACCESS, and TCRdb retained only in-frame sequences with V and J called. Part of the clones is not carried over; for the studies checked, unresolved V genes explain less than half of this, and the remainder is unexplained. V and J calls and clone size follow that table, whereas D and trimming were derived from the DNA. The sample table holds 25,000 to 30,000 clones, of which about four fifths were seen once. Of the sample, under 20% is held by the ten largest clones.

The sample's time point, from its label and the paper: week 23, last vaccination. A 20-mer mutant IDH1 peptide at 300 micrograms in Montanide made up each vaccine dose, which was injected subcutaneously together with topical imiquimod. The donors had newly diagnosed IDH1-mutant astrocytomas of WHO grade 3 or 4 that showed loss of nuclear ATRX. The samples were drawn from NOA16, a multicentre, single-arm, open-label phase I trial in Germany that tested a mutant IDH1 peptide vaccine in humans for the first time. Genomic DNA for TCRB sequencing was extracted from EDTA blood using the DNeasy Blood and Tissue Kit. This entry comes from a study of a mutant IDH1 vaccine in newly diagnosed glioma (dated by TCRdb to about 2021). Context from the whole study: Across visits V03 through V10, patients got a total of eight vaccinations, given in weeks 1, 3, 5, 7, 11, 15, 19 and 23. In the chemotherapy-containing groups, vaccination started alongside temozolomide cycles, whereas in patients who had radiotherapy alone it started 4-6 weeks after radiotherapy. Of the 30 or so patients who were treated, about 60% were male and roughly 40% were female, and the mean age was about 40 years. Before enrollment, patients had received standard therapy of radiotherapy alone, temozolomide alone, or radiochemotherapy with temozolomide; most received the combination. Peripheral blood was collected at six visits: V03 (baseline), V05, V07, V10, V12 and V13. For exploratory analyses, approximately 23 treated patients had longitudinal TCRB deep sequencing done wherever samples were available.

From a lookup of the germline V gene, CDR1 and CDR2 are WSHSY and SAAADI. The CDR3 covers 13 residues, taking in both the cysteine and the phenylalanine. Here the CDR3 DNA is all that survives: 39 bases in frame from base 1. V and J are trimmed by 7 bases and 4 bases, and the gene matches miss 5 bases of the junction. Study-level results and caveats: No apparent relationship was observed between pseudoprogression and alterations in the top peripheral T cell clonotypes detected by TCRB sequencing. Immune responses induced by the vaccine were seen in approximately 92% of patients across multiple MHC alleles. PBMC samples for TCRB deep sequencing were selected based on availability. The authors noted that analyses of patient blood samples could not be reproduced because of sample limitations.

This specimen was PBMCs, taken from a glioma patient whose treatment included an IDH1 peptide vaccine. The chain was built from TRBV10-2 and TRBJ1-1, with 8 junctional bases fitting TRBD1. This clonotype was obtained from a woman aged 25 to 39 with glioma. Here is the DNA: TGCGCCAGCACGATTACAGGGGGCACTGAAGCTTTCTTT. It is translated as CASTITGGTEAFF.